The TCR beta chain described here comes from a study of chemoradiotherapy in HPV16-positive cancers. Repertoires were generated with immunoSEQ multiplex PCR, while TCRdb's copy carries only in-frame clones and drops some. The sample carries 15,000 or so clones, 90% to 95% recorded once. A remark on this clone: What it binds is not known.

From germline, CDR1 is MNHNS and CDR2 SASEGT. After removal of 8 bases from V and 4 bases from J, the junction contained 7 bases not matched to a gene. CDR3 length: 14 residues. Broader study findings: The functional HPV-specific definition rests on just a couple of HPV16-positive patients. Candidate HPV-specific clones and E7-related TCR motifs grew in tumor during treatment.

This sequence joins TRBV6-1 and TRBJ2-5, with 10 bases lining up with TRBD2. This receptor was obtained from a human donor with HPV-associated anogenital cancer. The sequencing here drew on blood, taken from a patient who underwent chemoradiotherapy. CDR3 sequence (DNA): TGTGCCAGCTTGAAGCGGGGGGGGCCAGAGACCCAGTACTTC. Protein product: CASLKRGGPETQYF.